This T cell receptor beta chain was retrieved from a study of technical replicates of blood from a few donors. Germline CDR1 LNHNV, CDR2 YYDKDF (reference sequence). The V segment lost 5 bases and the J segment 3 bases; nucleotides outside the gene matches: 10. The CDR3 runs 18 residues. Sequencing was performed with immunoSEQ multiplex PCR; in TCRdb, only in-frame clones are kept and a portion is missing. The data hold tens of thousands of clones, with 94% observed a single time. The chain couples TRBV15 to TRBJ2-5; TRBD2 matches at 15 bases. Input material: T cells isolated from PBMCs. This sequence was found in a human donor in good health. The DNA of the CDR3 is TGTGCCACCAGCCCGGGACTAGCGGGAGGACACACCGAAGAGACCCAGTACTTC. As protein: CATSPGLAGGHTEETQYF. The full variable domain, in which reference TRBV15 and TRBJ2-5 provide the parts outside the CDR3, is DAMVIQNPRYQVTQFGKPVTLSCSQTLNHNVMYWYQQKSSQAPKLLFHYYDKDFNNEADTPDNFQSRRPNTSFCFLDIRSPGLGDTAMYLCATSPGLAGGHTEETQYFGPGTRLLVL.